Below, 25 T cell receptor beta chains from the same sample are listed, as sequenced in a study of cytotoxic CD8 clonotypes in ibrutinib-treated CLL. TCRdb keeps only in-frame clones here, not all; method: immunoSEQ multiplex PCR. Counted here are 25,000 to 30,000 clones, 62% occurring once; the ten biggest clones make up less than 15%. This sample comprised PBMCs, obtained before ibrutinib treatment. The receptor source for this set is a human donor with chronic lymphocytic leukemia.

The chain couples TRBV6-1 to TRBJ2-7, with a weak D call TRBD2 (5 bases). The CDR3 contains 17 residues. With 2 bases removed from V and 5 bases from J, the gap between germline ends came to 22 bases. Per germline, CDR1 MNHNS and CDR2 SASEGT. The CDR3 loop is CASSERGGSLGRHEQYF. In DNA, the CDR3 is TGTGCCAGCAGTGAAAGAGGAGGATCGCTGGGAAGGCACGAGCAGTACTTC.

The gene calls are TRBV14 and TRBJ1-5; D uncertain. This CDR3 has 15 residues. The germline V gene encodes CDR1 SGHDN and CDR2 FVKESK. The ends were cut back, 1 base at V and 5 bases at J, with 12 bases in the middle. CDR3 nucleotide sequence: TGTGCCAGCAGCCAAGGAGGCAGCCTCGATCAGCCCCAGCATTTT. Translation: CASSQGGSLDQPQHF.

This clone was found once. The chain uses TRBV2 and TRBJ2-1, with 7 bases matching TRBD2. Germline values: CDR1 SNHLY, CDR2 FYNNEI. The CDR3 is 14 amino acids. After removal of 4 bases from V and 6 bases from J, the junction contained 6 bases not matched to a gene. The CDR3 DNA follows: TGTGCCAGCAGTGGGTGGGGGGGATCCAATGAGCAGTTCTTC. Protein: CASSGWGGSNEQFF.

The chain links TRBV4-1 to TRBJ2-3, with D tentatively TRBD2 (7 bases). CDR1 and CDR2 (germline): MGHRA, YSYEKL. V was pared by 7 bases and J by 5 bases, with 19 bases between. CDR3 length: 15 amino acids. CDR3 nucleotides: TGCGCCAGCACCTCAAGGGGGGGCGAGGGAGATACGCAGTATTTT. Protein product: CASTSRGGEGDTQYF.

About this clone itself: Germline and junction disagree at one end, which may indicate a read error. The rearrangement links TRBV5-1 to TRBJ2-3, with no clear D. From germline, CDR1 is SGHRS and CDR2 YFSETQ. The CDR3 consists of 14 residues. CDR3 loop: CASGFPTSTDTQYF. The DNA for the CDR3 is TGCGCCAGCGGCTTTCCTACTAGCACAGATACGCAGTATTTT.

This clone was recorded a few times. The J gene is TRBJ1-5, the V gene TRBV30; no reliable D call. The CDR3 runs to 13 residues. From germline, CDR1 is GTSNPN and CDR2 SVGIG (reference sequence). V lost 0 bases, J lost 5 bases, and 8 bases lay in between. CDR3: CAWSVQGDQPQHF. The CDR3 nucleotides read TGTGCCTGGAGTGTACAAGGAGATCAGCCCCAGCATTTT.

This chain uses TRBV5-1 with TRBJ2-5; 8 nucleotides match TRBD1. Looked up from germline, CDR1 is SGHRS and CDR2 is YFSETQ. CDR3 length equals 15 residues. V was pared by 0 bases and J by 4 bases, with 5 bases of the junction left unmatched. Here the CDR3 reads CASSLGDRQLETQYF. The CDR3 DNA sequence: TGCGCCAGCAGCTTGGGGGACAGGCAGTTAGAGACCCAGTACTTC.

V usage is TRBV14 and J usage is TRBJ2-1; 7 bases agree with TRBD2. The V and J ends lost 4 bases and 0 bases, in that order; junction bases with no gene match: 9. CDR3 size: 17 residues. Germline values: CDR1 SGHDN, CDR2 FVKESK. CDR3 sequence: CASSPSAGEVSYNEQFF. CDR3 coding DNA: TGTGCCAGCAGCCCATCGGCGGGGGAGGTCTCCTACAATGAGCAGTTCTTC.

The J gene is TRBJ2-1, the V gene TRBV27, with TRBD1 identical over 8 bases. V was pared by 7 bases and J by 4 bases, with 6 bases of the junction left unmatched. This CDR3 has 14 amino acids. Germline V gene sequence: CDR1 MNHEY, CDR2 SMNVEV (reference sequence). CDR3 in amino acids: CASMGQAQYNEQFF. The CDR3 DNA sequence: TGTGCCAGCATGGGACAGGCGCAGTACAATGAGCAGTTCTTC.

The chain links TRBV29-1 to TRBJ1-1, with D uncertain. This CDR3 comprises 13 residues. The ends were cut back, 1 base at V and 1 base at J, with 7 bases in the middle. CDR1 SQVTM and CDR2 ANQGSEA come from the germline V gene. The CDR3 protein is CSVEVQPNTEAFF. CDR3 bases: TGCAGCGTTGAAGTTCAACCGAACACTGAAGCTTTCTTT. Based on the CDR3 plus reference TRBV29-1 and TRBJ1-1, the full variable domain is SAVISQKPSRDICQRGTSLTIQCQVDSQVTMMFWYRQQPGQSLTLIATANQGSEATYESGFVIDKFPISRPNLTFSTLTVSNMSPEDSSIYLCSVEVQPNTEAFFGQGTRLTVV.

V usage is TRBV6-1 and J usage is TRBJ2-7; the D gene could be TRBD1 or TRBD2 (6 bases each). The CDR3 has 13 residues. Germline V CDR1 and CDR2: MNHNS, SASEGT. Trimming cost V 5 bases and J 7 bases, with 15 bases left between them. CDR3 DNA sequence: TGTGCCAGCAGTATTTCGGGGGCCTTGGAGCAGTACTTC. Encoded protein: CASSISGALEQYF.

This rearrangement joins TRBV28 to TRBJ1-4; D may be TRBD1 (5 bases). The CDR3 has 15 amino acids. From germline, CDR1 is MDHEN and CDR2 SYDVKM. V lost 4 bases to trimming and J lost 5 bases, with 14 bases between them. The CDR3 sequence is CASSWGGRRNEKLFF. In DNA form, the CDR3 reads TGTGCCAGCAGTTGGGGGGGACGTAGAAATGAAAAACTGTTTTTT.

V is TRBV5-1 and J is TRBJ2-2; the match to TRBD1 covers 11 bases. The CDR3 loop spans 15 amino acids. Per the germline V gene, CDR1 is SGHRS and CDR2 is YFSETQ. With V trimmed by 4 bases and J by 7 bases, 6 bases remained unmatched. CDR3 sequence (DNA): TGCGCCAGCAGCACGGACAGGGGGCGTTTCGGGGAGCTGTTTTTT. This translates into CASSTDRGRFGELFF.

V is TRBV29-1 and J is TRBJ2-3, with TRBD1 as a possible D gene (6 bases). Germline CDR1 reads SQVTM; CDR2 reads ANQGSEA. This CDR3 has 12 amino acids. The V end lost 6 bases, the J end lost 4 bases, and 11 bases lay between the germline ends. The CDR3: CSVGTGSDTQYF. The DNA of the CDR3 is TGCAGCGTAGGAACAGGGTCAGATACGCAGTATTTT.

Only a few counts were recorded for this clone. The chain combines TRBV27 with TRBJ1-5, with 8 bases matching TRBD1. There are 14 residues in the CDR3. J lost 16 bases, V lost 0 bases, and 11 bases had no gene match. CDR1 MNHEY and CDR2 SMNVEV come from the germline V gene (reference sequence). CDR3 sequence reads: CASSLSGQGANSHF. Written as DNA, the CDR3 is TGTGCCAGCAGTTTATCCGGGCAGGGGGCGAACTCACATTTT.

The chain links TRBV6-5 to TRBJ2-3; D possibly corresponds to TRBD2 (5 bases). This CDR3 has 15 residues. Trimming left V 4 bases short and J 0 bases short, with 11 bases between. Germline V lookup: CDR1 MNHEY, CDR2 SVGAGI. CDR3 coding DNA: TGTGCCAGCAGTTGGGCCCAGCGGAGCACAGATACGCAGTATTTT. Its translation: CASSWAQRSTDTQYF.

The rearrangement joins TRBV19 to TRBJ2-5, with D possibly matching TRBD1 (6 bases). Germline V gene sequence: CDR1 LNHDA, CDR2 SQIVND (reference sequence). Trimming pared 3 bases from V and 3 bases from J, leaving 17 bases between. This CDR3 contains 16 residues. CDR3 in amino acids: CASSILSGSGEETQYF. The CDR3 DNA follows: TGTGCCAGTAGTATCCTCTCGGGGTCAGGGGAAGAGACCCAGTACTTC.

This clone was observed a single time. The chain combines TRBV7-8 with TRBJ2-5; 7 bases fit TRBD1. The CDR3 consists of 16 residues. Germline lookup yields CDR1 SGHVS and CDR2 FQNEAQ. V gave up 5 bases and J gave up 5 bases; unmatched junction bases: 14. The DNA for the CDR3 is TGTGCCAGCAGCCCGCGACAGGGCTTCCGTGATGAGACCCAGTACTTC. This translates into CASSPRQGFRDETQYF.

This sequence joins TRBV11-2 and TRBJ1-1; 9 bases map to TRBD1. Germline V CDR1 and CDR2: SGHAT, FQNNGV. This CDR3 comprises 14 residues. J was trimmed by 5 bases and V by 5 bases; bases with no gene match: 6. The CDR3 DNA follows: TGTGCCAGCAGCCGATCCGACAGGGGGACTGAAGCTTTCTTT. Translation gives CASSRSDRGTEAFF.

The chain carries TRBV10-1 and TRBJ2-7; D might be TRBD2 (6 bases). The V end lost 0 bases, the J end lost 6 bases, and 9 bases lay between the germline ends. This CDR3 region has 13 residues. Germline V gene lookup returns CDR1 WNHNN and CDR2 SYGVQD (reference sequence). The CDR3 spells CASSESGTSEQYF. The CDR3 DNA reads as TGCGCCAGCAGTGAGTCCGGGACTTCCGAGCAGTACTTC.

The V gene is TRBV12-5, the J gene TRBJ1-1; no reliable D call. There are 15 residues in the CDR3. Germline V gene lookup returns CDR1 LGHNT and CDR2 FRNRAP. The germline V and J ends were trimmed by 3 bases and 1 base, with 12 bases remaining between them. The CDR3 DNA sequence: TGTGCTAGTGGTTTCGACGGACTAAAGAACACTGAAGCTTTCTTT. Translating it yields CASGFDGLKNTEAFF.

The rearrangement joins TRBV6-1 to TRBJ1-2; maybe TRBD1 (6 bases). Trimming cost V 0 bases and J 0 bases, with 23 bases left between them. The CDR3 runs 20 residues. Germline V gene data show CDR1 as MNHNS and CDR2 as SASEGT. The CDR3 spells CASSEAGGALRRVPNYGYTF. DNA for the CDR3: TGTGCCAGCAGTGAAGCAGGGGGGGCGCTCCGAAGGGTTCCTAACTATGGCTACACCTTC.

The chain joins TRBV10-3 to TRBJ2-7, with 8 bases matching TRBD1. The CDR3 has 17 amino acids. Germline-derived CDR1 and CDR2 are ENHRY and SYGVKD. J gave up 4 bases and V 0 bases, and 11 bases lay outside the gene matches. Written as DNA, the CDR3 is TGTGCCATCAGTGAGTCGTCTTCCGGGACAGGATTATACGAGCAGTACTTC. Translation: CAISESSSGTGLYEQYF.

V and J are TRBV2 and TRBJ2-1, with 13 bases lining up with TRBD2. The germline V gene has CDR1 SNHLY and CDR2 FYNNEI. This CDR3 has 15 amino acids. Trimming at V came to 6 bases and at J to 9 bases, leaving 8 bases not matched to a gene. CDR3 residues: CASSGTSGVRGEQFF. The CDR3 nucleotides are TGTGCCAGCAGCGGGACTAGCGGGGTACGTGGTGAGCAGTTCTTC.

This sequence joins TRBV6-4 and TRBJ1-5; D remains ambiguous. Germline CDR1 MRHNA, CDR2 SNTAGT. The CDR3 covers 13 residues. Trimming shortened V by 5 bases and J by 4 bases, and 9 bases separated the two germline ends. The CDR3 DNA reads TGTGCCAGCAGTCGGGAGGAGAATCAGCCCCAGCATTTT. Its protein product is CASSREENQPQHF.